Following are 11 T cell receptor beta chains from one sample sequenced in a study of post-analysis software for immune sequencing data. Points from the study as a whole: Five TRBV segments, TRBV5-6, TRBV5-1 and TRBV20-1 among them, were found more frequent in patients than controls.

Antigens for these TCRs are unknown. Presence of unique molecular identifiers characterized the TCR beta cDNA libraries. TCRdb processed the PCR reads anew with MiXCR; each CDR3 protein has one entry. The data contain roughly 670,000 distinct CDR3 sequences, approximately 59% of them singletons. Sequenced sample: blood. The receptors here all came from a girl aged 2-9 years with multiple sclerosis.

This clonotype was seen only a few times. CDR3 loop: CASSYSMAGTHTDTQYF. As DNA, the CDR3 is TGTGCCAGCAGTTACTCGATGGCGGGGACCCACACAGATACGCAGTATTTT. The chain combines TRBV6-5 with TRBJ2-3, with D possibly TRBD2 on 6 matching bases. Germline values: CDR1 MNHEY, CDR2 SVGAGI. This CDR3 is built from 17 residues. Trimming cost V 0 bases and J 2 bases, with 15 bases left between them.

This clonotype was found once. The V gene is TRBV4-1, the J gene TRBJ2-3, with D tentatively TRBD2 (6 bases). Trimming stripped 0 bases from V and 10 bases from J, with 14 bases between. Germline V lookup: CDR1 MGHRA, CDR2 YSYEKL. This CDR3 contains 14 residues. The CDR3 region has the DNA TGCGCCAGCAGCCAAGAACCGGCGGGGACTGCGCAGTATTTT. Translated: CASSQEPAGTAQYF.

The chain recombines TRBV16 with TRBJ2-4, with D uncertain. CDR1 and CDR2 from the germline V gene are KGHSY and FQNENV. V was shortened by 4 bases and J by 5 bases, with 15 bases between the two germline ends. CDR3 length equals 15 residues. The CDR3 spells CASSPHFGQQNIQYF. CDR3 DNA: TGTGCCAGCAGCCCCCACTTCGGGCAGCAAAACATTCAGTACTTC.

This clonotype was seen once. The J gene is TRBJ2-1, the V gene TRBV7-2; 7 nucleotides line up with TRBD2. The CDR3 is made up of 12 amino acids. Germline V gene lookup returns CDR1 SGHTA and CDR2 FQGNSA. The V gene end was trimmed by 1 base and the J gene end by 14 bases; junction bases not matched to a gene: 5. In nucleotides, the CDR3 is TGTGCCAGCAGCTTAGAGGTCGGGACTAAGTTCTTC. It encodes CASSLEVGTKFF.

The gene calls are TRBV6-5 and TRBJ2-3; D possibly corresponds to TRBD2 (6 bases). CDR1 MNHEY and CDR2 SVGAGI come from the germline V gene. The CDR3 consists of 15 residues. Trimming stripped 6 bases from V and 2 bases from J, with 15 bases between. CDR3 amino acids: CASRRDFPVTDTQYF. In nucleotides, the CDR3 is TGTGCCAGCAGGCGGGACTTTCCAGTCACAGATACGCAGTATTTT.

The chain is built from TRBV3-1 and TRBJ2-1, with D unresolved. With 1 base removed from V and 8 bases from J, the gap between germline ends came to 6 bases. Per germline, CDR1 LGHDT and CDR2 YNNKEL (reference sequence). The CDR3 is 12 amino acids. The CDR3 DNA follows: TGTGCCAGCAGCCAAGGTGTTGATGAGCAGTTCTTC. Translated: CASSQGVDEQFF.

The chain couples TRBV24-1 to TRBJ1-5, with no clear D. V was shortened by 4 bases and J by 3 bases, with 9 bases between the two germline ends. The CDR3 runs to 14 residues. The germline gives CDR1 KGHDR, CDR2 SFDVKD. The CDR3 loop reads CATSDVEDNQPQHF. CDR3 coding DNA: TGTGCCACCAGTGACGTGGAGGACAATCAGCCCCAGCATTTT.

This chain uses TRBV20-1 with TRBJ2-5; 9 nucleotides agree with TRBD2. The CDR3 has 16 amino acids. The ends lost 5 bases at V and 4 bases at J; junction bases unmatched: 14. CDR1 and CDR2 (germline): DFQATT, SNEGSKA (reference sequence). The CDR3 region has the DNA TGCAGTGCTGCCAAAGAAGCGGGGGGCATAAGAGAGACCCAGTACTTC. This sequence encodes CSAAKEAGGIRETQYF.

The genes are TRBV5-6 and TRBJ2-3; 9 positions agree with TRBD1. CDR1 and CDR2 (germline): SGHDT, YYEEEE. V gave up 1 base and J gave up 3 bases; unmatched junction bases: 9. This CDR3 contains 17 residues. Here the CDR3 reads CASSLLPTGGGTDTQYF. The DNA for the CDR3 is TGTGCCAGCAGCTTGTTACCGACAGGGGGAGGGACAGATACGCAGTATTTT.

The rearrangement joins TRBV4-2 to TRBJ2-3; TRBD2 agrees at 9 bases. J lost 4 bases, V lost 3 bases, and 5 bases had no gene match. From germline, CDR1 is LGHNA and CDR2 YNFKEQ. There are 15 residues in the CDR3. CDR3 nucleotides: TGTGCCAGCAGCCAGGGACTAGCAAAGGCAGATACGCAGTATTTT. This codes for CASSQGLAKADTQYF.

CDR3 coding DNA: TGTGCCAGCCTCTCCGGGCAGCAAGAGACCCAGTACTTC. Translation: CASLSGQQETQYF. The chain has TRBV12-3 or TRBV12-4 and TRBJ2-5; D gene unclear. The CDR3 length is 13 residues. Trimming removed 8 bases from V and 2 bases from J, with 12 bases in between.